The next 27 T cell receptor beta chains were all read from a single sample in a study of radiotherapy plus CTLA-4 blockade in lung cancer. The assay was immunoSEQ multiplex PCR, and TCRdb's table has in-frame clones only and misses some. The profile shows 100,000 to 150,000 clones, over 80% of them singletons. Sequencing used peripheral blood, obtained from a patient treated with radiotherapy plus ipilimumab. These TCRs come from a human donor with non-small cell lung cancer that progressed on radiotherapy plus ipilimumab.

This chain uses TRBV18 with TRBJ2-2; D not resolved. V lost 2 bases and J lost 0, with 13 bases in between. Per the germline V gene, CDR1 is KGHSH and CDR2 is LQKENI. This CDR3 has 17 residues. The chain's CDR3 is CASSPLTPRANTGELFF. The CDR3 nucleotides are TGTGCCAGCTCACCATTAACTCCCCGAGCGAACACCGGGGAGCTGTTTTTT.

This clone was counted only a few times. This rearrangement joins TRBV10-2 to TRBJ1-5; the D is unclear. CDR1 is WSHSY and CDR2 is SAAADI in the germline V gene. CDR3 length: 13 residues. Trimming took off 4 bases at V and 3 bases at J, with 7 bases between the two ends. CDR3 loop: CASSGGYNQPQHF. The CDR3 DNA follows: TGCGCCAGCAGTGGAGGATACAATCAGCCCCAGCATTTT.

The CDR3 bases are TGTGCCAGTTCCACGGGGTCTCCCTCCTACAATGAGCAGTTCTTC. It codes for CASSTGSPSYNEQFF. This chain uses TRBV7-8 with TRBJ2-1; tentatively, D is TRBD2 (5 bases). Germline V gene lookup returns CDR1 SGHVS and CDR2 FQNEAQ. The germline V and J ends were trimmed by 9 bases and 0 bases, with 15 bases remaining between them. This CDR3 is built from 15 residues.

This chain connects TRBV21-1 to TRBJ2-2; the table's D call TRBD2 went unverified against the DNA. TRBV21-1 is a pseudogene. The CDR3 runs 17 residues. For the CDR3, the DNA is TGTGCCAGCAGCAAAAGGGGCGGGGTGGTGTACACCGGGGAGCTGTTTTTT. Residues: CASSKRGGVVYTGELFF.

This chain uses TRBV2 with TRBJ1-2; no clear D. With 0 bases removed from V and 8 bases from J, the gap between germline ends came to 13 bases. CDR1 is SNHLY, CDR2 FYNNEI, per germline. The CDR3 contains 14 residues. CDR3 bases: TGTGCCAGCAGTGAAGCAATAGGGAAAGAGGGCTACACCTTC. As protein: CASSEAIGKEGYTF.

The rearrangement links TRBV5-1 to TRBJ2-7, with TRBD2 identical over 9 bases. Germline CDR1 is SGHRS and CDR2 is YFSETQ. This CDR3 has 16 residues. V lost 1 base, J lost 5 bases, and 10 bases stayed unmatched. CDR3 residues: CASSLIPSGKGNEQYF. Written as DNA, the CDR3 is TGCGCCAGCAGCTTGATTCCTAGCGGGAAAGGTAACGAGCAGTACTTC.

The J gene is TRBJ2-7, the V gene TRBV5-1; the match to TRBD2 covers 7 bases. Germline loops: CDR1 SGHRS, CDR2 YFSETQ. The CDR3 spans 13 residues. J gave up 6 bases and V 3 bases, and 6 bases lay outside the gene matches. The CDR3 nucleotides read TGCGCCAGCAGCTCAGGACTAGTAGCCGAGCAGTACTTC. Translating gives CASSSGLVAEQYF.

The CDR3 loop is CASSLIGAGGYGYTF. Written as DNA, the CDR3 is TGTGCCAGCAGCTTAATTGGAGCAGGGGGCTATGGCTACACCTTC. V gene TRBV7-9 combines with J gene TRBJ1-2; TRBD1 matches at 7 bases. The CDR3 totals 15 residues. Germline V lookup: CDR1 SEHNR, CDR2 FQNEAQ (reference sequence). J lost 4 bases, V lost 2 bases, and 7 bases had no gene match.

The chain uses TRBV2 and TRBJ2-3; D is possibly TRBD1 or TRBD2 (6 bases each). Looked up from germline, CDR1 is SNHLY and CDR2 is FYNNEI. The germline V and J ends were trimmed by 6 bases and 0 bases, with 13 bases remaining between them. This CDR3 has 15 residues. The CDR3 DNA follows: TGTGCCAGCAGGGAGGGGGTTTTGAGCACAGATACGCAGTATTTT. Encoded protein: CASREGVLSTDTQYF.

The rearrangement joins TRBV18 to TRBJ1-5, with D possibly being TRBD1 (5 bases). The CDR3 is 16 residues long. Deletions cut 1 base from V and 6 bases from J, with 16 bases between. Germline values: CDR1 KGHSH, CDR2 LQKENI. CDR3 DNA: TGTGCCAGCTCACCACTAAGGGAGGGGACGGGTCAGCCCCAGCATTTT. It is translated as CASSPLREGTGQPQHF.

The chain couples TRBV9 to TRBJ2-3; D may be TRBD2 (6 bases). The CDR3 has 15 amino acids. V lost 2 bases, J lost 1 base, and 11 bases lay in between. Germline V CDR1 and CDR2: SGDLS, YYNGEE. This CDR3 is CASSVGTYRTDTQYF. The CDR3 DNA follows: TGTGCCAGCAGCGTCGGGACTTATCGCACAGATACGCAGTATTTT. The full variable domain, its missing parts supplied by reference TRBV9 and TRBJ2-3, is DSGVTQTPKHLITATGQRVTLRCSPRSGDLSVYWYQQSLDQGLQFLIQYYNGEERAKGNILERFSAQQFPDLHSELNLSSLELGDSALYFCASSVGTYRTDTQYFGPGTRLTVL.

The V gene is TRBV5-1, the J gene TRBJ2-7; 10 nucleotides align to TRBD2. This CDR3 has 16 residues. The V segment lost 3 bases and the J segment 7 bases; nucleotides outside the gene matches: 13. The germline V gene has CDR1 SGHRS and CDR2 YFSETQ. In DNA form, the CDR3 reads TGCGCCAGCAGCTACGGACTAGCGGAAGCCTTTAGGGAGCAGTACTTC. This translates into CASSYGLAEAFREQYF.

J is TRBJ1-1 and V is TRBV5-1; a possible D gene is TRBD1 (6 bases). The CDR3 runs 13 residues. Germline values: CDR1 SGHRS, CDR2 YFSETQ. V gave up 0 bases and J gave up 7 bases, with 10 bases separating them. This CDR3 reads CASSLDRGGEAFF. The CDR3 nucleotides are TGCGCCAGCAGCTTGGACAGAGGGGGTGAAGCTTTCTTT. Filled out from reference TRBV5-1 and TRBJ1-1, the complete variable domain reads KAGVTQTPRYLIKTRGQQVTLSCSPISGHRSVSWYQQTPGQGLQFLFEYFSETQRNKGNFPGRFSGRQFSNSRSEMNVSTLELGDSALYLCASSLDRGGEAFFGQGTRLTVV.

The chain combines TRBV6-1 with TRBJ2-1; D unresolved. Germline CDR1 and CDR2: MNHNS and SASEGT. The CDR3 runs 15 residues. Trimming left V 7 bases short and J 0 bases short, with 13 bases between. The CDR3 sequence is CASTAVMSSYNEQFF. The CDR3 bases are TGTGCCAGCACTGCGGTTATGAGCTCCTACAATGAGCAGTTCTTC.

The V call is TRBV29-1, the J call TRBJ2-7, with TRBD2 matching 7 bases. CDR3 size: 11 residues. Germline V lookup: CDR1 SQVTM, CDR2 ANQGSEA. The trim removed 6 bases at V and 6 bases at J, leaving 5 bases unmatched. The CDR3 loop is CSVWGGFEQYF. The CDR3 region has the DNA TGCAGCGTGTGGGGAGGGTTCGAGCAGTACTTC.

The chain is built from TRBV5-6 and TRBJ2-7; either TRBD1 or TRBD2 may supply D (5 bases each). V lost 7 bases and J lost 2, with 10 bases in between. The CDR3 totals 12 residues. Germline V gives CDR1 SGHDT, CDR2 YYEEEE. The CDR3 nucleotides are TGTGCCAGCGGGACGACGACCTACGAGCAGTACTTC. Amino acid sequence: CASGTTTYEQYF.

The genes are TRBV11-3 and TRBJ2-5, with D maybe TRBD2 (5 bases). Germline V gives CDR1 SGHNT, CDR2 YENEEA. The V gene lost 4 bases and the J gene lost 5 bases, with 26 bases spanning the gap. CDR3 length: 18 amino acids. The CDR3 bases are TGTGCCAGCAGCTACCCCCTAGTGGGGATGTTACGAGGGGAGACCCAGTACTTC. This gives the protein CASSYPLVGMLRGETQYF.

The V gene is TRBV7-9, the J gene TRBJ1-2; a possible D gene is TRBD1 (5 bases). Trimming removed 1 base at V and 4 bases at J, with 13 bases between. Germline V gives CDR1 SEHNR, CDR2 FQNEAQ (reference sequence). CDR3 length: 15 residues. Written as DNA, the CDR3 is TGTGCCAGCAGCTTAGGGGGCACCCTAGTCTATGGCTACACCTTC. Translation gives CASSLGGTLVYGYTF.

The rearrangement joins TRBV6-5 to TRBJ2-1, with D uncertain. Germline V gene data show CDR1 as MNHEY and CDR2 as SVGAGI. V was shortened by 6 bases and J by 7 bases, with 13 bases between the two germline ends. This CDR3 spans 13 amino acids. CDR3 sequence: CASRKGRANEQFF. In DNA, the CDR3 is TGTGCCAGCAGAAAAGGACGGGCTAATGAGCAGTTCTTC.

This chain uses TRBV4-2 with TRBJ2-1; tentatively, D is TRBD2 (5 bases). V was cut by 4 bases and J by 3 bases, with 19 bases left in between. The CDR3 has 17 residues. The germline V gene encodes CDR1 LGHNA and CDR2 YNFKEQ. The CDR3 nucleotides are TGTGCCAGCAGCCCCCGAGAGGTGACGGGGAGCTACAATGAGCAGTTCTTC. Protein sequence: CASSPREVTGSYNEQFF.

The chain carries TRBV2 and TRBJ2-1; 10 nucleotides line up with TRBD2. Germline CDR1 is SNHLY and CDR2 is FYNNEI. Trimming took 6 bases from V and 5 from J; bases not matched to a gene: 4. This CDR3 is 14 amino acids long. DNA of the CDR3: TGTGCCAGCAGGGGGACTAGCGAAAACAATGAGCAGTTCTTC. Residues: CASRGTSENNEQFF.

CDR3 protein: CASSLVPTGEVYEQYF. DNA for the CDR3: TGTGCCAGCAGCTTAGTTCCGACAGGAGAGGTCTACGAGCAGTACTTC. The rearrangement joins TRBV7-6 to TRBJ2-7, with D perhaps TRBD1 (6 bases). Germline V gene lookup returns CDR1 SGHVS and CDR2 FNYEAQ. This CDR3 has 16 amino acids. Trimming took 1 base from V and 3 from J, leaving 16 bases between them. The full variable domain, in which reference TRBV7-6 and TRBJ2-7 provide the parts outside the CDR3, is GAGVSQSPRYKVTKRGQDVALRCDPISGHVSLYWYRQALGQGPEFLTYFNYEAQQDKSGLPNDRFSAERPEGSISTLTIQRTEQRDSAMYRCASSLVPTGEVYEQYFGPGTRLTVT.

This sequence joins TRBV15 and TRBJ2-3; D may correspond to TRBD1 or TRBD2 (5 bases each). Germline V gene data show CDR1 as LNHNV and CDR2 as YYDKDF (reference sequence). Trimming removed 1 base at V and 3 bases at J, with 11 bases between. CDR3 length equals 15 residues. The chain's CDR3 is CATSRGTGTTDTQYF. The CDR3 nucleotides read TGTGCCACCAGCAGAGGCACCGGGACGACAGATACGCAGTATTTT.

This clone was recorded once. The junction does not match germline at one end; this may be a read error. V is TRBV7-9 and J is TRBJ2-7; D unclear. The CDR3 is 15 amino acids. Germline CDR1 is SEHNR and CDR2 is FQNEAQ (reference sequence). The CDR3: CASSLLSASSFEQYF. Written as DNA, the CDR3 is TGTGCCAGCAGCTTATTGTCGGCGTCATCCTTCGAGCAGTACTTC.

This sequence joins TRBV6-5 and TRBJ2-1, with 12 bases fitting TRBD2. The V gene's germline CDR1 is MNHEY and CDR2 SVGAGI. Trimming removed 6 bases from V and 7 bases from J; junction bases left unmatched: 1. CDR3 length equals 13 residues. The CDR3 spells CASRGLAGNEQFF. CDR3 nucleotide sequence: TGTGCCAGCAGAGGACTAGCGGGGAATGAGCAGTTCTTC.

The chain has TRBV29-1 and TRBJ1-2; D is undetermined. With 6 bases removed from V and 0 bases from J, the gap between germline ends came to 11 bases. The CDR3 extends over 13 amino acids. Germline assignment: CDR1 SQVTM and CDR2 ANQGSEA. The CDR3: CSVSDLANYGYTF. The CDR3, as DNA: TGCAGCGTCTCAGACCTTGCTAACTATGGCTACACCTTC.

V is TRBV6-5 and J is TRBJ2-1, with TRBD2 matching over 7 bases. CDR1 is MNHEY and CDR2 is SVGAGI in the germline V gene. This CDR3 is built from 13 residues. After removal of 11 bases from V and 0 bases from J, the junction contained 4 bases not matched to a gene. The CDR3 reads CAVLASSYNEQFF. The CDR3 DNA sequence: TGTGCCGTACTAGCGAGCTCCTACAATGAGCAGTTCTTC.